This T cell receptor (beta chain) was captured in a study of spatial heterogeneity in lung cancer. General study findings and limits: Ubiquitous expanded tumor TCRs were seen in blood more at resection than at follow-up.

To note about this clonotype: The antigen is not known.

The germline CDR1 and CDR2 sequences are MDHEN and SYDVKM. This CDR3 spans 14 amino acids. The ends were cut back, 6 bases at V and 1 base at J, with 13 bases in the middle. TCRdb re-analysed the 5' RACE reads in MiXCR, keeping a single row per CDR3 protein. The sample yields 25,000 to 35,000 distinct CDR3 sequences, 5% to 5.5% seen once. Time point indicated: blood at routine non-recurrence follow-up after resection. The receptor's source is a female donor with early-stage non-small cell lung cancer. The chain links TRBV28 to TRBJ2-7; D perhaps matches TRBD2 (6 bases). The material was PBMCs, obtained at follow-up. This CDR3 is CASSLGTLSYEQYF. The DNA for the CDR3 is TGTGCCAGCAGCCTCGGGACTTTGTCCTACGAGCAGTACTTC.